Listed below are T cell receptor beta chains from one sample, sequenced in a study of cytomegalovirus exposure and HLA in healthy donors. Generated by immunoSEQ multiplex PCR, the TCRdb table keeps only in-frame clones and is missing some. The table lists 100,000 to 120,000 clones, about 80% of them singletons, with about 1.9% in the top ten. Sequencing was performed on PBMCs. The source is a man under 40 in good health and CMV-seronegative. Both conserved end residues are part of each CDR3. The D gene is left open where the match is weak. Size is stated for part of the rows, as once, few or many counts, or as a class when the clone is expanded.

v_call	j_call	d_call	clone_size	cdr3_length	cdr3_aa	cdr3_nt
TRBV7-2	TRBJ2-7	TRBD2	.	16	CASSLRSGSLTYEQYF	TGTGCCAGCAGCTTACGGAGCGGGAGTTTGACCTACGAGCAGTACTTC
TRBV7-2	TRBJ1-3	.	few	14	CASSLVVGSNTIYF	TGTGCCAGCAGCTTAGTGGTGGGCTCGAACACCATATATTTT
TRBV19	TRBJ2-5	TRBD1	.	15	CASSHTGTGEETQYF	TGTGCCAGTAGTCATACCGGGACAGGAGAAGAGACCCAGTACTTC
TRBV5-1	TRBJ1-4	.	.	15	CASSLTGQTNEKLFF	TGCGCCAGCAGCTTGACCGGACAGACTAATGAAAAACTGTTTTTT
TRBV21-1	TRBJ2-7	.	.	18	CASSPGRPSGRPPYEQYF	TGTGCCAGCAGCCCCGGGCGGCCTAGCGGGAGACCCCCCTACGAGCAGTACTTC
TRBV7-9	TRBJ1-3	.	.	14	CASSPGGPGNTIYF	TGTGCCAGCAGCCCGGGGGGCCCTGGAAACACCATATATTTT
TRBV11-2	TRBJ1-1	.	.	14	CASSLGGGNTEAFF	TGTGCCAGCAGCTTAGGGGGGGGCAACACTGAAGCTTTCTTT
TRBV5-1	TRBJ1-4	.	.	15	CASSSGDGRDEKLFF	TGCGCCAGCAGTTCCGGGGATGGAAGGGATGAAAAACTGTTTTTT
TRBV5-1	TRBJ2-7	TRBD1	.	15	CASSGGTGGSYEQYF	TGCGCCAGCAGCGGAGGGACAGGGGGCTCTTACGAGCAGTACTTC
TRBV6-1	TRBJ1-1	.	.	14	CASPPRGRNTEAFF	TGTGCCAGCCCCCCCCGAGGGAGGAACACTGAAGCTTTCTTT
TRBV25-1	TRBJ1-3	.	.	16	CASSEWGDLSGNTIYF	TGTGCCAGCAGTGAATGGGGGGACCTCTCTGGAAACACCATATATTTT
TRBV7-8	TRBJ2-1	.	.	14	CASSLAELLNEQFF	TGTGCCAGCAGCTTAGCGGAGCTCCTCAATGAGCAGTTCTTC
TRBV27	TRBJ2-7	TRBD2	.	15	CASRRTSGFAYEQYF	TGTGCCAGCAGAAGGACTAGCGGGTTCGCCTACGAGCAGTACTTC
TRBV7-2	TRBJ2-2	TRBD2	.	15	CASSRSGEGTGELFF	TGTGCCAGCAGCCGCTCGGGGGAGGGGACCGGGGAGCTGTTTTTT
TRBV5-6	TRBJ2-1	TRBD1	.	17	CASSLGGHLIIYNEQFF	TGTGCCAGCAGCTTAGGGGGCCATCTGATCATCTACAATGAGCAGTTCTTC
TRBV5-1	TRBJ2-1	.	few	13	CASSLQGYNEQFF	TGCGCCAGCAGCTTGCAGGGCTACAATGAGCAGTTCTTC
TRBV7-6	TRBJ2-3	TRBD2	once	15	CASSQGSGSTDTQYF	TGTGCCAGCAGCCAGGGCAGCGGGAGTACAGATACGCAGTATTTT
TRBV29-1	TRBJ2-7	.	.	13	CSVEFGGRYEQYF	TGCAGCGTTGAATTCGGCGGAAGGTACGAGCAGTACTTC
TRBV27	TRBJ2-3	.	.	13	CASSSGGTDTQYF	TGTGCCAGCAGTTCGGGGGGCACAGATACGCAGTATTTT
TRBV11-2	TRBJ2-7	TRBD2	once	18	CASSLVPRRDYRKHEQYF	TGTGCCAGCAGCTTAGTCCCACGTCGGGACTACCGGAAGCACGAGCAGTACTTC
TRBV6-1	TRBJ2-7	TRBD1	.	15	CASSPRQGKAYEQYF	TGTGCCAGCAGTCCACGACAGGGAAAGGCCTACGAGCAGTACTTC
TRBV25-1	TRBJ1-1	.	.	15	CASSEGGVKSREAFF	TGTGCCAGCAGTGAAGGCGGGGTGAAATCAAGGGAAGCTTTCTTT
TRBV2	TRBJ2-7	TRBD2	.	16	CASSAVPGGASYEQYF	TGTGCCAGCAGCGCAGTCCCGGGGGGGGCCTCCTACGAGCAGTACTTC
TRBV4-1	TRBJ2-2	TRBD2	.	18	CASSQGTGLAGDDGELFF	TGCGCCAGCAGCCAAGGCACGGGGCTAGCGGGAGATGACGGGGAGCTGTTTTTT
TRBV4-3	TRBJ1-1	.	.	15	CASSQDIGGNTEAFF	TGCGCCAGCAGCCAAGATATAGGCGGGAACACTGAAGCTTTCTTT
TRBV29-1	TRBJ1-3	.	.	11	CSVHSGNTIYF	TGCAGCGTTCATTCTGGAAACACCATATATTTT
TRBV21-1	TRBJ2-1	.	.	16	CASVCGRQNRNNEQFF	TGTGCCAGCGTATGTGGGAGGCAGAATCGCAACAATGAGCAGTTCTTC
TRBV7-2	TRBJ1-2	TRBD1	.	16	CASSPSGGVPNYGYTF	TGTGCCAGCAGCCCTTCAGGGGGCGTCCCTAACTATGGCTACACCTTC
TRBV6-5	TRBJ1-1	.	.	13	CASTFGANTEAFF	TGTGCCAGCACCTTTGGGGCGAACACTGAAGCTTTCTTT
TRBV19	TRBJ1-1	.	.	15	CASSTITGLGTEAFF	TGTGCCAGTAGTACCATTACAGGTCTGGGCACTGAAGCTTTCTTT
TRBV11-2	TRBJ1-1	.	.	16	CASSPRGGGMNTEAFF	TGTGCCAGCAGCCCCAGAGGCGGGGGTATGAACACTGAAGCTTTCTTT
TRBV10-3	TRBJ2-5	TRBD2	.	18	CAISESRLAGGYGKTQYF	TGTGCCATCAGTGAGTCGCGACTAGCGGGGGGGTATGGGAAGACCCAGTACTTC
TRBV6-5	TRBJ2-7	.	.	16	CASSYGLGRGSYEQYF	TGTGCCAGCAGTTACGGTCTTGGGCGGGGATCCTACGAGCAGTACTTC
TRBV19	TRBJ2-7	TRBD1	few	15	CASSIAGTGPYEQYF	TGTGCCAGTAGTATAGCCGGGACAGGTCCCTACGAGCAGTACTTC
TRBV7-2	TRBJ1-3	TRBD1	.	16	CASSQLTGGLSNTIYF	TGTGCCAGCAGCCAACTGACAGGGGGTTTGTCGAACACCATATATTTT
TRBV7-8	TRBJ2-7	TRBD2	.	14	CASSMGLARGEQYF	TGTGCCAGCAGCATGGGACTAGCAAGGGGCGAGCAGTACTTC
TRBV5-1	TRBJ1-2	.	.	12	CASSPNDYGYTF	TGCGCCAGCAGCCCTAACGACTATGGCTACACCTTC
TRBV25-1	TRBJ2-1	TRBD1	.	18	CASSEYISRGLSYNEQFF	TGTGCCAGCAGTGAATATATTAGCAGGGGGCTTTCCTACAATGAGCAGTTCTTC
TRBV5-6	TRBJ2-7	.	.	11	CASSLVEEQYF	TGTGCCAGCAGCTTAGTAGAGGAGCAGTACTTC
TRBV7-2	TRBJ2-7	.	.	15	CASSPGQLGSYEQYF	TGTGCCAGCAGCCCTGGACAGTTGGGCTCCTACGAGCAGTACTTC
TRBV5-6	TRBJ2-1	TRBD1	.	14	CASSPGQIYNERFF	TGTGCCAGCAGCCCGGGACAGATTTACAATGAGCGGTTCTTC
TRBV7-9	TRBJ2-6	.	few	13	CATFGGRANVLTF	TGTGCCACCTTTGGAGGCAGGGCCAACGTCCTGACTTTC
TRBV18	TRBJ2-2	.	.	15	CASSPNWGDAGELFF	TGTGCCAGCTCACCAAATTGGGGAGACGCCGGGGAGCTGTTTTTT
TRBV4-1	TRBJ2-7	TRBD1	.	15	CASSQGQGAFYEQYF	TGCGCCAGCAGCCAAGGACAGGGGGCTTTCTACGAGCAGTACTTC
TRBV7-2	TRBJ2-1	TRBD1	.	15	CASSVGTGPYNEQFF	TGTGCCAGCAGCGTAGGGACAGGGCCCTACAATGAGCAGTTCTTC
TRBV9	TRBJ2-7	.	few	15	CASSVGPPTPYEQYF	TGTGCCAGCAGCGTAGGGCCTCCAACCCCCTACGAGCAGTACTTC
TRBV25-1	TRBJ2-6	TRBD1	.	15	CASSETGAGANVLTF	TGTGCCAGCAGTGAAACAGGGGCTGGGGCCAACGTCCTGACTTTC
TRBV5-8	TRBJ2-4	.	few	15	CASSSRGLAKNIQYF	TGTGCCAGCAGCTCGCGGGGGCTAGCCAAAAACATTCAGTACTTC
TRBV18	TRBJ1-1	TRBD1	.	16	CASSPNTGGSNTEAFF	TGTGCCAGCTCACCAAACACAGGGGGCTCGAACACTGAAGCTTTCTTT
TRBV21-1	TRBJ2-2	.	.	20	CASPKSGTSGREWSTGELFF	TGTGCCAGCCCTAAGTCGGGGACTAGCGGGAGGGAGTGGTCCACCGGGGAGCTGTTTTTT
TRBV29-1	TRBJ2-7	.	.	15	CSVELWAGWGYEQYF	TGCAGCGTTGAGCTTTGGGCGGGCTGGGGCTACGAGCAGTACTTC
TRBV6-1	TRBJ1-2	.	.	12	CASSEIGGGYTF	TGTGCCAGCAGTGAAATTGGCGGGGGCTACACCTTC
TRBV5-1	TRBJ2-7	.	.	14	CASSLSEESYEQYF	TGCGCCAGCAGCTTGTCCGAAGAGTCCTACGAGCAGTACTTC
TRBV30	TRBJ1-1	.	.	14	CAWSHRGGNTEAFF	TGTGCCTGGAGTCACCGGGGGGGGAACACTGAAGCTTTCTTT
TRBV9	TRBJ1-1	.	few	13	CASSVAGSTEAFF	TGTGCCAGCAGCGTAGCTGGGAGCACTGAAGCTTTCTTT
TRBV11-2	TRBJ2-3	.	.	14	CASSLGVSRNTQYF	TGTGCCAGCAGCTTGGGAGTCAGTAGAAATACGCAGTATTTT
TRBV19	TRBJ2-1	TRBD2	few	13	CASGTSGYNEQFF	TGTGCCAGTGGGACTAGCGGCTACAATGAGCAGTTCTTC
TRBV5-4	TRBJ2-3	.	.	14	CASSTGLDTDTQYF	TGTGCCAGCAGCACCGGTCTAGACACAGATACGCAGTATTTT
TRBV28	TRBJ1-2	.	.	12	CASRLQTRGYTF	TGTGCCAGCAGACTACAAACGCGCGGCTACACCTTC